The 16 T cell receptor beta chains presented below share a single source sample, sequenced in a study of T cells after yellow fever vaccination. Each CDR3 protein gets one entry after TCRdb re-called the 5' RACE reads with MiXCR. The sample includes around 300,000 distinct CDR3 sequences, 10% to 15% seen only once; the top ten take 0.4% to 0.55%. Material: CD4+ T cells sorted from PBMCs, obtained 45 days after the yellow fever booster vaccination. These receptor sequences come from a man aged 25 to 40 who received the YFV17D yellow fever vaccine.

A single count supports this clonotype. This may be a read error, as it is one base from a much larger clone. The chain joins TRBV11-2 to TRBJ1-3; TRBD1 might be the D (6 bases). Germline V gene lookup returns CDR1 SGHAT and CDR2 FQNNGV. The CDR3 is made up of 15 amino acids. The CDR3 sequence: CACSQATGPGNTIYF. The CDR3 DNA sequence: TGTGCCTGCAGCCAAGCGACAGGTCCTGGAAACACCATATATTTT.

This clonotype was seen at least ten times. The chain uses TRBV5-5 and TRBJ2-7; possibly TRBD1 or TRBD2 for D (5 bases each). The CDR3 contains 14 residues. Germline V gene data show CDR1 as SGHKS and CDR2 as YYEKEE (reference sequence). V was pared by 7 bases and J by 3 bases, with 17 bases between. CDR3 protein: CASDSGLGVYEQYF. The CDR3 DNA sequence: TGTGCCAGCGATTCGGGATTAGGGGTCTACGAGCAGTACTTC.

This clonotype appeared a few times. The rearrangement links TRBV7-9 to TRBJ2-3, with a tentative D call TRBD2 (6 bases). V was trimmed by 8 bases and J by 4 bases, leaving 16 bases between them. Germline CDR1 reads SEHNR; CDR2 reads FQNEAQ (reference sequence). This CDR3 contains 14 residues. CDR3: CASGRIGGSDTQYF. DNA of the CDR3: TGTGCCAGCGGTCGAATCGGAGGGTCAGATACGCAGTATTTT.

The gene calls are TRBV10-2 and TRBJ2-7, with D possibly being TRBD1 (5 bases). CDR3 length: 13 residues. The V gene's germline CDR1 is WSHSY and CDR2 SAAADI. V dropped 7 bases and J dropped 3 bases, with 13 bases sitting between them. The CDR3 loop reads CASKKDISYEQYF. DNA for the CDR3: TGCGCCAGCAAGAAGGACATAAGCTACGAGCAGTACTTC.

The V gene is TRBV7-2, the J gene TRBJ2-1, with D tentatively TRBD2 (5 bases). The CDR3 has 16 amino acids. The germline V and J ends were trimmed by 1 base and 0 bases, with 10 bases remaining between them. Germline V gene lookup returns CDR1 SGHTA and CDR2 FQGNSA. The CDR3 here is CASSLVWESSYNEQFF. CDR3 nucleotide sequence: TGTGCCAGCAGCTTAGTGTGGGAGAGCTCCTACAATGAGCAGTTCTTC.

This clonotype came up many times. The rearrangement links TRBV18 to TRBJ1-3; D remains ambiguous. With 3 bases removed from V and 0 bases from J, the gap between germline ends came to 12 bases. This CDR3 has 16 residues. Germline CDR1 is KGHSH and CDR2 is LQKENI. The CDR3 here is CASSPSGYDSGNTIYF. The CDR3 DNA sequence: TGTGCCAGCTCACCCTCCGGTTATGACTCTGGAAACACCATATATTTT.

This clonotype has ten or more counts. This rearrangement joins TRBV2 to TRBJ1-3; D not resolved. The CDR3 spans 15 residues. V gave up 6 bases and J gave up 0 bases, with 12 bases separating them. Germline V CDR1 and CDR2: SNHLY, FYNNEI. This CDR3 reads CASSLDRSSGNTIYF. In nucleotides, the CDR3 is TGTGCCAGCAGCTTGGACCGGAGCTCTGGAAACACCATATATTTT.

The rearrangement joins TRBV5-1 to TRBJ2-1; the match to TRBD2 covers 14 bases. The V gene's germline CDR1 is SGHRS and CDR2 YFSETQ. The CDR3 totals 17 residues. Trimming cost V 4 bases and J 8 bases; bases outside gene matches: 11. In nucleotides, the CDR3 is TGCGCCAGCAGCCCCGCGAGGACTAGCGGGAGGTTCGATGAGCAGTTCTTC. Its translation: CASSPARTSGRFDEQFF.

This clonotype was detected only a few times. The chain joins TRBV6-5 to TRBJ2-5; TRBD2 matches at 13 bases. The germline V gene has CDR1 MNHEY and CDR2 SVGAGI. The CDR3 sequence is 18 residues long. J lost 4 bases, V lost 4 bases, and 12 bases had no gene match. In DNA, the CDR3 is TGTGCCAGCAGTTCCCCCCTCCGGACTAGCGGGAGTGGAGAGACCCAGTACTTC. Protein sequence: CASSSPLRTSGSGETQYF.

The rearrangement joins TRBV9 to TRBJ2-1; the D is unclear. From germline, CDR1 is SGDLS and CDR2 YYNGEE. Trimming pared 1 base from V and 8 bases from J, leaving 10 bases between. The CDR3 loop spans 13 amino acids. The CDR3 sequence: CASSVSLTDEQFF. The CDR3 DNA follows: TGTGCCAGCAGCGTATCCCTGACGGATGAGCAGTTCTTC.

V and J are TRBV18 and TRBJ1-2, with 8 bases aligning to TRBD1. V lost 0 bases, J lost 7 bases, and 4 bases stayed unmatched. In germline, CDR1 is KGHSH, CDR2 LQKENI. The CDR3 has 14 residues. This CDR3 reads CASSPPSDRGGYTF. CDR3 nucleotide sequence: TGTGCCAGCTCACCACCGTCAGACAGGGGTGGCTACACCTTC. The whole variable domain, filled in from reference TRBV18 and TRBJ1-2, reads NAGVMQNPRHLVRRRGQEARLRCSPMKGHSHVYWYRQLPEEGLKFMVYLQKENIIDESGMPKERFSAEFPKEGPSILRIQQVVRGDSAAYFCASSPPSDRGGYTFGSGTRLTVV.

Only a few counts were recorded for this clonotype. V usage is TRBV28 and J usage is TRBJ2-5; D possibly corresponds to TRBD1 (6 bases). Deletions cut 3 bases from V and 9 bases from J, with 20 bases between. The CDR3 length is 15 residues. CDR1 and CDR2 (germline): MDHEN, SYDVKM. CDR3 sequence (DNA): TGTGCCAGCAGTTTTGAGTTGACAGGCGTTGTGCCCCAGTACTTC. Residues: CASSFELTGVVPQYF.

This clonotype showed up just a few times. The gene calls are TRBV7-2 and TRBJ2-7, with TRBD2 matching over 13 bases. The CDR3 loop spans 15 amino acids. CDR1 and CDR2 (germline): SGHTA, FQGNSA. The trim removed 5 bases at V and 6 bases at J, leaving 7 bases unmatched. CDR3 coding DNA: TGTGCCAGCAGCACCGGGACTAGCGGGACGGGCGAGCAGTACTTC. Encoded protein: CASSTGTSGTGEQYF.

This clonotype was counted ten times or more. The CDR3 here is CASSQQKETQYF. DNA of the CDR3: TGTGCCAGCAGCCAACAAAAAGAGACCCAGTACTTC. The rearrangement links TRBV7-8 to TRBJ2-5; D not certain. The CDR3 runs 12 residues. CDR1 SGHVS and CDR2 FQNEAQ come from the germline V gene. The ends were cut back, 5 bases at V and 3 bases at J, with 7 bases in the middle.

The chain carries TRBV20-1 and TRBJ2-3; D gene ambiguous. Trimming took off 7 bases at V and 3 bases at J, with 11 bases between the two ends. In germline, CDR1 is DFQATT, CDR2 SNEGSKA (reference sequence). The CDR3 is 12 amino acids. The CDR3 here is CSGHSRTDTQYF. CDR3 DNA sequence: TGCAGTGGGCATTCGCGGACAGATACGCAGTATTTT.

This clonotype was counted a few times. The CDR3 nucleotides read TGCAGTGCTAGACGGGTAGCGGCAGTTAGGGATACGCAGTATTTT. Protein product: CSARRVAAVRDTQYF. J is TRBJ2-3 and V is TRBV20-1; tentatively, D is TRBD2 (6 bases). Per the germline V gene, CDR1 is DFQATT and CDR2 is SNEGSKA (reference sequence). Trimming took off 2 bases at V and 6 bases at J, with 18 bases between the two ends. The CDR3 spans 15 residues.